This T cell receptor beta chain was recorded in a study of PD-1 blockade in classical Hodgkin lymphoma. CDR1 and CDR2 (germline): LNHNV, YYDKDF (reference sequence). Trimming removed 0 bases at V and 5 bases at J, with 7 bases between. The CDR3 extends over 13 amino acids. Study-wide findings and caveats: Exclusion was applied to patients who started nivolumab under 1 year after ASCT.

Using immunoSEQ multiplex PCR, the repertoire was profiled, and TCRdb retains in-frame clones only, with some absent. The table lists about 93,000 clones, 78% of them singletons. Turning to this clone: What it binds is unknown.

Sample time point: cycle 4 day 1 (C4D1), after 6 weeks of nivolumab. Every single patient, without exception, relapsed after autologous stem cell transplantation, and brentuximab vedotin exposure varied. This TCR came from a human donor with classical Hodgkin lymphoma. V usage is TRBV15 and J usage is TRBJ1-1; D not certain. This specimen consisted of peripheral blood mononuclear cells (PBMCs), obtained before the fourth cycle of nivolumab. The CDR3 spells CATSRDLGTEAFF. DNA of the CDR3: TGTGCCACCAGCAGAGATCTTGGAACTGAAGCTTTCTTT.